A selection of T cell receptor beta chains follows, all from one sample in a study of cytomegalovirus exposure and HLA in healthy donors. Profiling relied on immunoSEQ multiplex PCR, and the TCRdb table lists in-frame clones only, not all of them. Seen here are 200,000 or so clones, about 74% observed once, and the top ten hold around 15%. Sequenced sample: PBMCs. Every receptor here comes from a man aged 40-50 years in good health and CMV-seronegative. CDR3s include the opening cysteine and the closing phenylalanine or tryptophan. The order of the fields is J gene, CDR3 length, V gene, CDR3 protein.

>TRBJ2-5|14|TRBV18
CASSSGWGAETQYF
>TRBJ1-1|14|TRBV5-1
CASSLLDRGTEAFF
>TRBJ2-6|16|TRBV11-2
CASSTTSWAGANVLTF
>TRBJ1-1|14|TRBV2
CASTGTGALREAFF
>TRBJ1-5|16|TRBV7-8
CASSLATGESYQPQHF
>.|15|TRBV27
CASSHLAGNTYEQYF
>TRBJ2-2|15|TRBV5-1
CASSLTSGVTGELFF
>TRBJ1-1|15|TRBV7-2
CASSLALTENTEAFF
>TRBJ1-1|14|TRBV2
CASSGDRGGTEAFF
>TRBJ2-2|16|TRBV9
CASSPPGLGFTGELFF
>TRBJ2-7|14|TRBV18
CASSVGTGRYEQYF
>TRBJ1-5|14|TRBV2
CASTEQLLEGPQHF
>TRBJ2-7|15|TRBV6-5
CASSYSTGGFYEQCF
>TRBJ2-7|14|TRBV21-1
CASSATTVTYEQYF
>TRBJ2-3|14|TRBV4-1
CASSHVGQTDTQYF
>TRBJ2-7|15|TRBV5-6
CASSLPGTGSNEQYF
>TRBJ1-1|13|TRBV6-5
CASSYSLGTEAFF
>TRBJ1-2|13|TRBV28
CASAPAVRQGYTF
>TRBJ1-1|17|TRBV27
CASINIQGARVDTEAFF
>TRBJ2-5|14|TRBV19
CASSIGTSKVTQYF
>TRBJ1-5|11|TRBV5-8
CASSSLSAQHF
>TRBJ1-5|14|TRBV21-1
CASSKDAGIQPQHF
>TRBJ2-7|13|TRBV5-8
CASSIRVGYEQYF
>TRBJ1-1|13|TRBV18
CASHSGQNTEAFF
>TRBJ1-2|13|TRBV6-5
CASSKDREGGYTF
>TRBJ1-1|13|TRBV10-3
CAITSRDRDEAFF
>TRBJ2-3|16|TRBV7-3
CASSLMGRGSTDTQYF
>TRBJ2-2|16|TRBV5-5
CASSFARGESTGELFF
>TRBJ1-1|14|TRBV5-4
CASSPRQGHTEAFF
>TRBJ2-7|14|TRBV6-1
CASRGAGVAYEQYF
>TRBJ1-5|18|TRBV7-6
CASSLAPKTGYSNQPQHF
>TRBJ2-7|13|TRBV6-1
CASSEGTAYEQYF
>TRBJ2-5|16|TRBV30
CAWSVSYSGRDGTQYF
>TRBJ2-1|15|TRBV9
CASSVDRGIYSEQFF
>TRBJ1-5|15|TRBV2
CASSADRLNNQPQHF
>TRBJ2-5|15|TRBV5-8
CASSVGLAGEETQYF
>TRBJ2-3|16|TRBV5-1
CASSFLSSGGSDTQYF
>TRBJ2-1|15|TRBV9
CASSVRRGRVNEQFF
>TRBJ1-2|14|TRBV28
CASSIGGSNYGYTF
>TRBJ1-5|13|TRBV28
CASSGQVNQPQHF
>TRBJ1-1|15|TRBV6-1
CASSRGQDLNTEAFF
>TRBJ1-2|15|TRBV12-5
CASGLFRDRAYGYTF
>TRBJ1-3|16|TRBV7-9
CSSSPRDSHSGNTIYF
>TRBJ2-3|15|TRBV5-1
CASSFHGGAPDTQYF
>TRBJ2-7|14|TRBV10-3
CAISESGTPYEQYF
>TRBJ2-7|12|TRBV6-1
CASCGNTYEQYF
>TRBJ2-1|14|TRBV28
CASRPGTANNEQFF
>TRBJ2-3|12|TRBV6-1
CASSGTSILQYF